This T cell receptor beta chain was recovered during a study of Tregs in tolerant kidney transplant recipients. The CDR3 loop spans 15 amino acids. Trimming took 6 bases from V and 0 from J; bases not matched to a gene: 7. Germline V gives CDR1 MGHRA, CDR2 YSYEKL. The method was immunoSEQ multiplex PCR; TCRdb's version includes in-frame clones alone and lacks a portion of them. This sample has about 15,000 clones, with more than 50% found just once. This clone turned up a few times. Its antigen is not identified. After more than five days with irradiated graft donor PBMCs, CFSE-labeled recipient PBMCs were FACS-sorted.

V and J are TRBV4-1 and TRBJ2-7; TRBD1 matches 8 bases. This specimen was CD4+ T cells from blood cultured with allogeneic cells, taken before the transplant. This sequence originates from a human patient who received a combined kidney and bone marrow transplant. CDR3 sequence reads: CASRLTGASSYEQYF. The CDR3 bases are TGCGCCAGCAGACTGACAGGGGCAAGCTCCTACGAGCAGTACTTC.